The present T cell receptor beta chain was sequenced within a study of CD8 T cells in ankylosing spondylitis. Overall study results and limits: There was reportedly significant enrichment of clones that were disease-linked in matched ankylosing spondylitis synovial fluid. Blood of patients with ankylosing spondylitis appeared to be characterized by a TCR beta motif of seven or eight highly homologous variants. Clones that were linked to disease were CD8+ and were relatively rare in peripheral blood.

The CDR3 sequence is 14 residues long. The germline V and J ends were trimmed by 4 bases and 6 bases, with 12 bases remaining between them. Per germline, CDR1 MNHEY and CDR2 SMNVEV (reference sequence). As regards this clonotype: Its cognate antigen is unknown.

Each CDR3 protein gets one entry after TCRdb re-called the 5' RACE reads with MiXCR. The sample holds around 480,000 distinct CDR3 sequences, about 15% seen once. Sequenced: blood, either unsorted or a sorted T cell fraction (not recorded which). J is TRBJ1-4 and V is TRBV27; D ambiguous. This receptor was identified in a male donor with ankylosing spondylitis. CDR3 bases: TGTGCCAGCAGTTCTGAGTCCCGGTATGAAAAACTGTTTTTT. Its translation: CASSSESRYEKLFF.